Listed below are T cell receptor beta chains from one sample, sequenced in a study of OX40 agonist ivuxolimab in advanced cancers. Method: immunoSEQ multiplex PCR; TCRdb's copy keeps in-frame clones and lacks some. The profile shows fewer than 70,000 clones, more than 65% of them singletons. Sequenced material: CD4+ or CD8+ T cells sorted from blood, taken in a trial of the OX40 agonist ivuxolimab. Receptors were obtained from an adult with an advanced solid tumor such as melanoma, head and neck, liver or kidney cancer. Each CDR3 is given with its conserved first and last residue. A D gene is named only where the DNA matches it firmly. A row's size may be missing; if present it is once, few, many or a size class.

clone_size: many
j_call: TRBJ1-1
d_call: TRBD1
v_call: TRBV7-9
cdr3_length: 15
cdr3_nt: TGTGCCAGCAGACCCAAACAGGGGCCCCGGGTTGAAGCTTTCTTT
cdr3_aa: CASRPKQGPRVEAFF

clone_size: few
j_call: TRBJ2-3
d_call: .
v_call: TRBV18
cdr3_length: 15
cdr3_nt: TGTGCCAGCTCACCAGGAAGGGACGGGGCAGATACGCAGTATTTT
cdr3_aa: CASSPGRDGADTQYF

clone_size: .
j_call: TRBJ1-2
d_call: .
v_call: TRBV28
cdr3_length: 13
cdr3_nt: TGTGCCAGCAGTTTAACCGCCGGGGTTGGCTACACCTTC
cdr3_aa: CASSLTAGVGYTF

clone_size: once
j_call: TRBJ2-3
d_call: .
v_call: TRBV19
cdr3_length: 15
cdr3_nt: TGTGCCAGTAGTGCCCGGACACACAGCACAGATACGCAGTATTTT
cdr3_aa: CASSARTHSTDTQYF

clone_size: few
j_call: TRBJ1-2
d_call: TRBD1
v_call: TRBV5-1
cdr3_length: 14
cdr3_nt: TGCGCCAGCAGCCCCGGACAGGGGAACTATGGCTACACCTTC
cdr3_aa: CASSPGQGNYGYTF

clone_size: .
j_call: TRBJ2-7
d_call: .
v_call: TRBV6-1
cdr3_length: 14
cdr3_nt: TGTGCCAGCCGTGGTCACGACTCCTTCTACGAGCAGTACTTC
cdr3_aa: CASRGHDSFYEQYF

clone_size: .
j_call: TRBJ1-6
d_call: .
v_call: TRBV6-1
cdr3_length: 16
cdr3_nt: TGTGCCAGCAGTGATAGGAACAGGGTGAAGAATTCACCCCTCCACTTT
cdr3_aa: CASSDRNRVKNSPLHF

clone_size: .
j_call: TRBJ2-1
d_call: TRBD1
v_call: TRBV4-1
cdr3_length: 17
cdr3_nt: TGCGCCAGCAGCCAAGTAAGTACGGGGACAGGGGGACGCTTGCAGTTCTTC
cdr3_aa: CASSQVSTGTGGRLQFF

clone_size: .
j_call: TRBJ2-1
d_call: TRBD2
v_call: TRBV6-5
cdr3_length: 16
cdr3_nt: TGTGCCAGCAGTTACGTATCGGGAGGGCCCGTCAATGAGCAGTTCTTC
cdr3_aa: CASSYVSGGPVNEQFF

clone_size: few
j_call: TRBJ2-7
d_call: .
v_call: TRBV11-2
cdr3_length: 12
cdr3_nt: TGTGCCAGCAGCCCCCGCCCCTACGAGCAGTACTTC
cdr3_aa: CASSPRPYEQYF

clone_size: .
j_call: TRBJ2-1
d_call: .
v_call: TRBV23-1
cdr3_length: 15
cdr3_nt: TGCGCCAGCAGTCAGAACAAAGCGAGATACAATGAGCAGTTCTTC
cdr3_aa: CASSQNKARYNEQFF

clone_size: .
j_call: TRBJ1-2
d_call: .
v_call: TRBV7-9
cdr3_length: 13
cdr3_nt: TGTGCCAGCAGCTTAGGACAGGCCGATGGCTACACCTTC
cdr3_aa: CASSLGQADGYTF

clone_size: .
j_call: TRBJ2-1
d_call: .
v_call: TRBV9
cdr3_length: 17
cdr3_nt: TGTGCCAGCAGCGTAGGTGGCGGGGCCAGCTCCTACAATGAGCAGTTCTTC
cdr3_aa: CASSVGGGASSYNEQFF

clone_size: .
j_call: TRBJ2-3
d_call: .
v_call: TRBV19
cdr3_length: 12
cdr3_nt: TGTGCCGGTCGACACGACACAGATACGCAGTATTTT
cdr3_aa: CAGRHDTDTQYF

clone_size: .
j_call: TRBJ1-2
d_call: .
v_call: TRBV19
cdr3_length: 14
cdr3_nt: TGTGCCAGTAGTATAGACCGGGGGAGGTATGGCTACACCTTC
cdr3_aa: CASSIDRGRYGYTF

clone_size: .
j_call: TRBJ2-1
d_call: TRBD2
v_call: TRBV11-2
cdr3_length: 17
cdr3_nt: TGTGCCAGCAGCTCCCAGTACGGGGGGGGATTCTACAATGAGCAGTTCTTC
cdr3_aa: CASSSQYGGGFYNEQFF

clone_size: .
j_call: TRBJ2-2
d_call: .
v_call: TRBV7-2
cdr3_length: 14
cdr3_nt: TGTGCCAGCAGCTACACAGGGTACACCGGGGAGCTGTTTTTT
cdr3_aa: CASSYTGYTGELFF

clone_size: .
j_call: TRBJ2-3
d_call: TRBD2
v_call: TRBV6-1
cdr3_length: 14
cdr3_nt: TGTGCCAGCAGCACCGGGACTAGCGGGGATACGCAGTATTTT
cdr3_aa: CASSTGTSGDTQYF

clone_size: once
j_call: TRBJ2-5
d_call: .
v_call: TRBV30
cdr3_length: 15
cdr3_nt: TGTGCCTGGAGTGTAGGCCTGCGGAACCAAGAGACCCAGTACTTC
cdr3_aa: CAWSVGLRNQETQYF

clone_size: .
j_call: TRBJ1-5
d_call: .
v_call: TRBV18
cdr3_length: 14
cdr3_nt: TGTGCCAGCTCCCAAGGGGGGGGTCGTCAGCCCCAGCATTTT
cdr3_aa: CASSQGGGRQPQHF

clone_size: .
j_call: TRBJ2-7
d_call: .
v_call: TRBV19
cdr3_length: 16
cdr3_nt: TGTGCCAGTAGTATGATGTCTCTCAGCCCCTACTACGAGCAGTACTTC
cdr3_aa: CASSMMSLSPYYEQYF

clone_size: .
j_call: TRBJ2-5
d_call: .
v_call: TRBV6-1
cdr3_length: 14
cdr3_nt: TGTGCCAGCAGTGAAGAGACTACCGCTTTGGCCCAGTACTTC
cdr3_aa: CASSEETTALAQYF

clone_size: .
j_call: TRBJ2-4
d_call: TRBD2
v_call: TRBV28
cdr3_length: 17
cdr3_nt: TGTGCCAGCAGTTCCCCTAGCGGGAGGGAAGCCAAAAACATTCAGTACTTC
cdr3_aa: CASSSPSGREAKNIQYF

clone_size: .
j_call: TRBJ2-7
d_call: TRBD1
v_call: TRBV29-1
cdr3_length: 14
cdr3_nt: TGCAGCGTTGGTTGGGACAGGGGGCGCGGCGGGCAGTACTTC
cdr3_aa: CSVGWDRGRGGQYF

clone_size: .
j_call: TRBJ1-2
d_call: .
v_call: TRBV6-6
cdr3_length: 16
cdr3_nt: TGTGCCAGCAGTTACCTCCGCAGGGATTCCATCTATGGCTACACCTTC
cdr3_aa: CASSYLRRDSIYGYTF

clone_size: .
j_call: TRBJ1-4
d_call: .
v_call: TRBV18
cdr3_length: 17
cdr3_nt: TGTGCCAGCTCACCCTTCGCCCGGGGTACAACTAATGAAAAACTGTTTTTT
cdr3_aa: CASSPFARGTTNEKLFF

clone_size: .
j_call: TRBJ2-7
d_call: .
v_call: TRBV11-2
cdr3_length: 13
cdr3_nt: TGTGCCAGCAGCTTATGGGTAGCCTGGGAGCAGTACTTC
cdr3_aa: CASSLWVAWEQYF

clone_size: .
j_call: TRBJ1-3
d_call: TRBD1
v_call: TRBV6-5
cdr3_length: 14
cdr3_nt: TGTGCCAGCAGACAGGGGAGCTCTGGAAACACCATATATTTT
cdr3_aa: CASRQGSSGNTIYF

clone_size: once
j_call: TRBJ2-7
d_call: .
v_call: TRBV5-4
cdr3_length: 17
cdr3_nt: TGTGCCAGCAGCTTATCGGCTAGTACGAAAGCCTCCTACGAGCAGTACTTC
cdr3_aa: CASSLSASTKASYEQYF

clone_size: once
j_call: TRBJ1-2
d_call: .
v_call: TRBV27
cdr3_length: 14
cdr3_nt: TGTGCCAGCAGTTATACTTCAGGGGCCCGAGGCTACACCTTC
cdr3_aa: CASSYTSGARGYTF

clone_size: .
j_call: TRBJ1-3
d_call: TRBD1
v_call: TRBV19
cdr3_length: 15
cdr3_nt: TGTGCCAGTATCCCGACAGGGACCTCTGGAAACACCATATATTTT
cdr3_aa: CASIPTGTSGNTIYF

clone_size: .
j_call: TRBJ2-5
d_call: .
v_call: TRBV29-1
cdr3_length: 13
cdr3_nt: TGCAGCGTTCGAAGAGGGGGGGAAGAGACCCAGTACTTC
cdr3_aa: CSVRRGGEETQYF

clone_size: few
j_call: TRBJ2-7
d_call: .
v_call: TRBV2
cdr3_length: 13
cdr3_nt: TGTGCCAGCACCGGAATGGGACACTACGAGCAGTACTTC
cdr3_aa: CASTGMGHYEQYF

clone_size: .
j_call: TRBJ2-3
d_call: .
v_call: TRBV5-5
cdr3_length: 14
cdr3_nt: TGTGCCAGCAGCTTGGAACGGTACACAGATACGCAGTATTTT
cdr3_aa: CASSLERYTDTQYF

clone_size: .
j_call: TRBJ2-3
d_call: .
v_call: TRBV29-1
cdr3_length: 12
cdr3_nt: TGCAGCGTTGGACTGACCTCAGATACGCAGTATTTT
cdr3_aa: CSVGLTSDTQYF

clone_size: .
j_call: TRBJ2-1
d_call: .
v_call: TRBV6-6
cdr3_length: 15
cdr3_nt: TGTGCCAGCAGTTTCGGGGACCTTGCCTACAATGAGCAGTTCTTC
cdr3_aa: CASSFGDLAYNEQFF

clone_size: once
j_call: TRBJ2-7
d_call: TRBD2
v_call: TRBV27
cdr3_length: 16
cdr3_nt: TGTGCCAGCAGTTTAATCCCGAGACTAGCGGGAGTCGAGCAGTACTTC
cdr3_aa: CASSLIPRLAGVEQYF